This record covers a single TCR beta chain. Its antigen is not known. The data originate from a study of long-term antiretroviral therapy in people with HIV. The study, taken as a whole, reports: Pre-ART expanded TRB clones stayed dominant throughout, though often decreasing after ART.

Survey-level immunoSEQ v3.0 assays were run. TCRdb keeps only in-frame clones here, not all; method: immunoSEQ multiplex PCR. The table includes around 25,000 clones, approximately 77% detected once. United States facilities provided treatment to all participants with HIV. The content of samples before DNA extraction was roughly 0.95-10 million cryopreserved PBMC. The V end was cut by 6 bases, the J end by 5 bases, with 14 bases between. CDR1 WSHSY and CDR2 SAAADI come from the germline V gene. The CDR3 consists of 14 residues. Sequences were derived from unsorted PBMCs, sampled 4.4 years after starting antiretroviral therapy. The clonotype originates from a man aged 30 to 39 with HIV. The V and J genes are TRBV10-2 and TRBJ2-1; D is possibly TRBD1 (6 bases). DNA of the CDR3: TGCGCCAGCAGACCCGGGACACCTAACAATGAGCAGTTCTTC. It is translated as CASRPGTPNNEQFF.